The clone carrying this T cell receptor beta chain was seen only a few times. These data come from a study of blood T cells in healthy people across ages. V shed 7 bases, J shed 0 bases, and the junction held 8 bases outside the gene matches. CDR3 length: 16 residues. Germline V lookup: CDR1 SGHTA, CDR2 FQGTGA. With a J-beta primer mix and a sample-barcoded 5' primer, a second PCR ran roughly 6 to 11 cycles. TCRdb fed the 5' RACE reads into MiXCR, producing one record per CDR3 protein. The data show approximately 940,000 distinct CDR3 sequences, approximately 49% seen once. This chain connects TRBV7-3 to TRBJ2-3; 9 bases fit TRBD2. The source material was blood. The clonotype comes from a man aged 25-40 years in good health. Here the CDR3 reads CASTGGGATSTDTQYF. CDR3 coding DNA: TGTGCCAGCACCGGCGGGGGGGCGACTAGCACAGATACGCAGTATTTT. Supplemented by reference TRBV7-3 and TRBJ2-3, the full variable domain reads GAGVSQTPSNKVTEKGKYVELRCDPISGHTALYWYRQSLGQGPEFLIYFQGTGAADDSGLPNDRFFAVRPEGSVSTLKIQRTERGDSAVYLCASTGGGATSTDTQYFGPGTRLTVL.